The text below deals with one T cell receptor beta chain. As processed by the authors: Reference gene primer amplification yielded estimated nucleated cell counts. Using immunoSEQ multiplex PCR, the repertoire was profiled, and TCRdb retains in-frame clones only, with some absent. D and trimming come from the DNA, and the V and J calls and clone size come from that table. The sample has 130,000 or so clones, roughly 88% seen once. This entry belongs to a study of blood T cell repertoires in COVID-19. V was trimmed by 6 bases and J by 2 bases, leaving 8 bases between them. CDR1 SQVTM and CDR2 ANQGSEA come from the germline V gene. The CDR3 has 11 amino acids.

The genes are TRBV29-1 and TRBJ2-7; D unclear. The material sequenced was peripheral blood. The sequence came from a man in his 70s with active COVID-19. This CDR3 is CSVQITYEQYF. CDR3 bases: TGCAGCGTGCAGATTACCTACGAGCAGTACTTC.